This record looks at one T cell receptor beta chain sequence and its context. The sample holds a few counts of this clonotype. What this receptor recognizes is not known. No base quality information exists; no much larger clone differs at one position. The entry originates in a study of spatial heterogeneity in lung cancer (dated by TCRdb to about 2019). Background for the entire study: Beta-chain transcripts were consistently detected in greater numbers than alpha-chain transcripts, which likely reflects a higher abundance of beta-chain transcripts. In non-small cell lung cancer, the study made a quantitative comparison of TCR alpha and beta repertoires among multiple tumor regions, matched nontumor lung and blood. In the raw uncorrected reads, each unique combination of TCR and UMI appeared more than ten times on average. Both alpha and beta chains were TCR-sequenced in 200 or so tumor regions, approximately 67 matched nontumor lung samples and roughly 50 PBMC samples obtained at surgery. Nonsynonymous mutation counts, determined by whole-exome sequencing of tumor tissue, were related to features of the TCR repertoire. Points the paper makes about the study in general: Additional single-cell paired TCR alpha and beta sequencing was considered necessary to confirm, at a functional level, the hypothesis that regional TCRs recognize regional mutations. Ubiquitous expanded tumor TCRs were found in blood more often at tumor resection than at routine follow-up.

The sample's time point label, decoded: sample taken at primary tumor resection. The donors were around 69 patients from the lung TRACERx cohort who had early-stage, untreated non-small cell lung cancer. Without any cell sorting, TCR sequencing was performed on whole RNA extracted either from tumor and nontumor lung tissue or from cryopreserved PBMC samples. Patients were selected for TCR sequencing only if sufficient RNA was available from at least two tumor regions. From its cysteine to its phenylalanine, the CDR3 spans 17 amino acids. Only the CDR3 portion is preserved as DNA: 51 bases, with reading frame beginning at the first base. In the germline V gene, CDR1 corresponds to MDHEN and CDR2 to SYDVKM. V and J are trimmed by 5 bases and 4 bases, and the gene matches miss 10 bases of the junction. The receptor library was made with 5' RACE. Reads for this sample came from a NextSeq 500. To allow correction of PCR and sequencing errors, the TCR library protocol tagged every TCR cDNA molecule with a unique molecular identifier. For the original study's pipeline: Decombinator tools were used for TCR identification, UMI-based error correction and CDR3 extraction. Expanded TCRs were defined as those above a frequency of 2 per 1,000, corresponding to the top 1% of the tumor frequency distribution. Renyi diversity was computed with the R vegan package after each repertoire had been subsampled 100 times to 5,000 TCRs. To build CDR3 similarity networks, amino acid triplet string-kernel similarity was used, and CDR3s were connected when their pairwise similarity was above 0.82. TCRdb reprocessing: public reads trimmed at Q25 with fastp, clones called with MiXCR, in-frame beta chains kept. A single entry per CDR3 protein holds the most common genes and DNA from its merged rows. The V and J calls and clone size are TCRdb's, not the authors'. Counted in this sample were some 55,000 distinct CDR3 sequences; 6.3% of them appeared once. The leading ten clones occupy roughly 14% of the sample.

Sequencing used PBMCs, obtained at surgery. This TCR was recovered from a female donor with early-stage non-small cell lung cancer. The rearranged chain carries TRBV28 and TRBJ2-1; 11 bases in the junction line up with TRBD2. Here the CDR3 is given as CASSPLGLAGGYNEQFF. The DNA sequence is given as TGTGCCAGCAGTCCTCTGGGGTTAGCGGGAGGGTACAATGAGCAGTTCTTC. The variable domain in full, with residues beyond the CDR3 obtained from the reference TRBV28 and TRBJ2-1 genes, is DVKVTQSSRYLVKRTGEKVFLECVQDMDHENMFWYRQDPGLGLRLIYFSYDVKMKEKGDIPEGYSVSREKKERFSLILESASTNQTSMYLCASSPLGLAGGYNEQFFGPGTRLTVL.